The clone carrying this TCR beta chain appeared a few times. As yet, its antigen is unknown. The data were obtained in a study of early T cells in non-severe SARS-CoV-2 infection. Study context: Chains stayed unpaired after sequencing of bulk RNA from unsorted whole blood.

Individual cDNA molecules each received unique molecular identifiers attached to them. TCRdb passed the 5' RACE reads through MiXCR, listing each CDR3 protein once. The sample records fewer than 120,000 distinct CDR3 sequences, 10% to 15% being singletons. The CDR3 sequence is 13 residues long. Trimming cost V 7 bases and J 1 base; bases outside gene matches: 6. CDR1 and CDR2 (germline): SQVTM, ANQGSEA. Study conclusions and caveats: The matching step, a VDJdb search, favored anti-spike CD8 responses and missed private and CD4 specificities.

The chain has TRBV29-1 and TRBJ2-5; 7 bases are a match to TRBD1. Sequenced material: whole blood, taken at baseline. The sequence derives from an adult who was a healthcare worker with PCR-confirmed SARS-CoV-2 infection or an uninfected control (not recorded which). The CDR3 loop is CSASQGVQETQYF. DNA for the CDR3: TGCAGCGCCTCTCAGGGGGTCCAAGAGACCCAGTACTTC.